This T cell receptor (beta chain) was recovered during a study of blood T cell repertoires in COVID-19. The repertoire was sequenced with immunoSEQ multiplex PCR; TCRdb's copy has only in-frame clones and lacks some. The sample carries roughly 80,000 clones, 75% to 90% recorded once. Germline loops: CDR1 SGHRS, CDR2 YFSETQ. Losses at the gene ends were 3 bases for V and 6 bases for J; bases not matched to a gene: 12. The CDR3 runs 15 residues. The receptor was isolated from a human donor in a cohort sampled during active COVID-19. Sequenced material: peripheral blood. The gene calls are TRBV5-1 and TRBJ2-7; 7 nucleotides line up with TRBD2. The CDR3: CASSWGLLVGREQYF. CDR3 bases: TGCGCCAGCAGCTGGGGACTACTCGTAGGGCGCGAGCAGTACTTC.